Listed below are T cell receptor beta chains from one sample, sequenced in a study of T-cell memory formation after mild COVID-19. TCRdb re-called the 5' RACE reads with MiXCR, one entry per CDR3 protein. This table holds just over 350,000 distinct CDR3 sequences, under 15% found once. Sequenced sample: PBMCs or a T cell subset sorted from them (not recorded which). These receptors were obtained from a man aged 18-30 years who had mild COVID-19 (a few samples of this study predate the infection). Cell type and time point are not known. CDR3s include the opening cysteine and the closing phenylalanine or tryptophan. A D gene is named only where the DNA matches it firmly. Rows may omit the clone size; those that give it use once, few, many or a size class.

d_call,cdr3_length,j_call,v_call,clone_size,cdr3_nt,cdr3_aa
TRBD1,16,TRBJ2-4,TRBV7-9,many,TGTGCCAGCAGCTTAGACTTCAGGGGGGCCAAAAACATTCAGTACTTC,CASSLDFRGAKNIQYF
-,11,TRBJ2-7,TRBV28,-,TGTGCCACCGTGACAGCCTACGAGCAGTACTTC,CATVTAYEQYF
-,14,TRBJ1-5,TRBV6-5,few,TGTGCCAGCAGTTACTCGGGGGGATTCCAGCCCCAGCATTTT,CASSYSGGFQPQHF
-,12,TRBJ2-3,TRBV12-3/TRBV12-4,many,TGTGCCAGCAGTTTGGCGGGGTATACGCAGTATTTT,CASSLAGYTQYF
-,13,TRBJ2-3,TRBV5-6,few,TGTGCCAGCAGCGCGGAGTGGGCCCATACGCAGTATTTT,CASSAEWAHTQYF
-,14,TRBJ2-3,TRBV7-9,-,TGTGCCAGCATCGGTGTGGGGAGCACAGATACGCAGTATTTT,CASIGVGSTDTQYF
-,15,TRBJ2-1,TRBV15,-,TGTGCCACCAGCAGAAGGAGGGAGTCCTACAATGAGCAGTTCTTC,CATSRRRESYNEQFF
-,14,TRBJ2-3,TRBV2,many,TGTGCCAGCAGTGAACTAGACGGAATAGATACGCAGTATTTT,CASSELDGIDTQYF
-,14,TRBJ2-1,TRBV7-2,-,TGTGCCAGCAGCTTTGGGGCTCGGTATACTGAGCAGTTCTTC,CASSFGARYTEQFF
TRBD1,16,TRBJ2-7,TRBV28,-,TGTGCCAGCAGTTCAAACCCTTGGACAGGGAGCCACGAGCAGTACTTC,CASSSNPWTGSHEQYF
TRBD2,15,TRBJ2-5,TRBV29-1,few,TGCAGCGTTGAAGAAGGGCGGGGGAATCAAGAGACCCAGTACTTC,CSVEEGRGNQETQYF
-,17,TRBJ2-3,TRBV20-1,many,TGCAGTGCTAGAGACCCGGCGAGAGGCCCCGGCACAGATACGCAGTATTTT,CSARDPARGPGTDTQYF
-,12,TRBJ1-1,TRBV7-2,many,TGTGCCAGCAGCTTAGTCGGGCCTTTTTCTTTCTTT,CASSLVGPFSFF
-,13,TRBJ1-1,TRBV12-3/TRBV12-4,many,TGTGCCAGCAGTTTAGCGCTTAGTCGTGAAGCTTTCTTT,CASSLALSREAFF
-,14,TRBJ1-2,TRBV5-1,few,TGCGCCAGCAGCTACCAAGGGGGTGAGGGTGGCTACACCTTC,CASSYQGGEGGYTF
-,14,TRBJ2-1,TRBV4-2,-,TGTGCCAGCAGCCAAGATTACTCCCCTAAGATTCTGTTCTTC,CASSQDYSPKILFF
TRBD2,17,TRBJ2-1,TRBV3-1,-,TGTGCCAGCAGGGATTGGACTAGCGGGGGGGCCTACAATGAGCAGTTCTTC,CASRDWTSGGAYNEQFF
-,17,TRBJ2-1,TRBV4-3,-,TGCGCCAGCAGCCAAGACACCGGACACCGGGGCGGCAATGAGCAGTTCTTC,CASSQDTGHRGGNEQFF
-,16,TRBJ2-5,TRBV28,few,TGTGCCAGCAGTCCCACGGGGCGGGGCCCACAAGAGACCCAGTACTTC,CASSPTGRGPQETQYF
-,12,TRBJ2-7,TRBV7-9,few,TGTGCCAGCAGCGCAAAGTACCACGAGCAGTACTTC,CASSAKYHEQYF
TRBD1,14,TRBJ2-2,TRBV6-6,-,TGTGCCAGCAGCACAGGGGCGGACACCGGGGAGCTGTTTTTT,CASSTGADTGELFF
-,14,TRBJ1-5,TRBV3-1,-,TGTGCCAGCAGCCCAGGACGGACTGGTGCGCCCCAGCATTTT,CASSPGRTGAPQHF
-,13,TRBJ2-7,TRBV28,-,TGTGCCAGCAGTTTACCGGATACCTACGAGCAGTACTTC,CASSLPDTYEQYF
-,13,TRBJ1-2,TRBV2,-,TGTGCCAGCAGAGAGGTTATCCTCTATGGCTACACCTTC,CASREVILYGYTF
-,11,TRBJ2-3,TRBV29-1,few,TGCAGCGTTGGCCTAGGAGATACGCAGTATTTT,CSVGLGDTQYF
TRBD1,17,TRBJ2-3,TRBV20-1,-,TGCAGTGCTGCAGGTCTCGGGACAGGGGGCCGGAGAGATACGCAGTATTTT,CSAAGLGTGGRRDTQYF
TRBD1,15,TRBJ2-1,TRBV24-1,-,TGTGCCACCAGTGATCAGGGACAGGGGGATGGTGAGCAGTTCTTC,CATSDQGQGDGEQFF
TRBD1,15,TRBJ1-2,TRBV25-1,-,TGTGCCAGCAGCCATGAGGGGGACAGAGGTCTTGGCTACACCTTC,CASSHEGDRGLGYTF
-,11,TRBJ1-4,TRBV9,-,TGTGCCAGCAGGAAAAATGAAAAACTGTTTTTT,CASRKNEKLFF
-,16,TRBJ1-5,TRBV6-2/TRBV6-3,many,TGTGCCAGCAGTGCGCCCGTCATCCGCAGAATTCAGCCCCAGCATTTT,CASSAPVIRRIQPQHF